Sequencing of this T cell receptor (beta chain) was carried out in a study of cytomegalovirus exposure and HLA in healthy donors. V gave up 4 bases and J gave up 4 bases, with 13 bases separating them. This CDR3 comprises 14 residues. The V gene's germline CDR1 is LNHDA and CDR2 SQIVND (reference sequence). General observations from the study: The authors confirmed in vitro that a few CMV-associated chains were specific for CMV antigens.

To note about this clone: Its cognate antigen is unknown.

This PCR relied on a set of 60 Vbeta primers and 13 Jbeta primers. Libraries were prepared by immunoSEQ multiplex PCR; TCRdb keeps only in-frame clonotypes and omits some of them. The sample yields 72,000 or so clones, more than 75% seen once. The chain links TRBV19 to TRBJ1-1; D unclear. The clonotype comes from a man between 18 and 35 years old in good health and CMV-seropositive. The sequenced sample was PBMCs. The CDR3 here is CASSTRSKTTEAFF. The CDR3 DNA sequence: TGTGCCAGTAGTACTAGGAGCAAGACCACTGAAGCTTTCTTT.